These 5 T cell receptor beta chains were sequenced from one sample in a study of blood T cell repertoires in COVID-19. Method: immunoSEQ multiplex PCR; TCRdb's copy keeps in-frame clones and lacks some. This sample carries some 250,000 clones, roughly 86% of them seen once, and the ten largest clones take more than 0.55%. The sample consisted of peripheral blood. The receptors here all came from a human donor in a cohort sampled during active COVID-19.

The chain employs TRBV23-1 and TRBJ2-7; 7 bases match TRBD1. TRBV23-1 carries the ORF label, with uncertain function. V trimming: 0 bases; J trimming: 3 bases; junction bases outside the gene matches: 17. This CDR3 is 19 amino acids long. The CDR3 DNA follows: TGCGCCAGCAGTCAATCGAGGAAGGAAACAGGGGCCCCCGTCTACGAGCAGTACTTC. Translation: CASSQSRKETGAPVYEQYF.

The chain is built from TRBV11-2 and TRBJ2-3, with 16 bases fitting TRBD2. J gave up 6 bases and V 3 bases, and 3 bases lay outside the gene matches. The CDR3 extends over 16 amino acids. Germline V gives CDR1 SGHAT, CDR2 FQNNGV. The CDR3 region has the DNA TGTGCCAGCAGCTTGGGACTAGCGGGGGGGCTGGATACGCAGTATTTT. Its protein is CASSLGLAGGLDTQYF.

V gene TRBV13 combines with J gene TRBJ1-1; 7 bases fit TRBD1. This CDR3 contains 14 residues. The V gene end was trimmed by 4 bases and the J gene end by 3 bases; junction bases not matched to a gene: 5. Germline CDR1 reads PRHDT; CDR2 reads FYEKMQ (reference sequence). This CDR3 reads CASSSPGQDTEAFF. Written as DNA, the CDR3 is TGTGCCAGCAGCTCTCCTGGACAGGACACTGAAGCTTTCTTT.

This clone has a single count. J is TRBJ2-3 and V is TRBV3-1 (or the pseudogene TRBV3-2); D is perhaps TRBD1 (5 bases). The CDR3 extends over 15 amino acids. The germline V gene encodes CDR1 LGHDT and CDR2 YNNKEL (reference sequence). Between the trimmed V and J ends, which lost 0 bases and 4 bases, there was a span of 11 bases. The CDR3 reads CASSQEAGHSDTQYF. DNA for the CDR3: TGTGCCAGCAGCCAAGAGGCAGGGCATTCAGATACGCAGTATTTT.

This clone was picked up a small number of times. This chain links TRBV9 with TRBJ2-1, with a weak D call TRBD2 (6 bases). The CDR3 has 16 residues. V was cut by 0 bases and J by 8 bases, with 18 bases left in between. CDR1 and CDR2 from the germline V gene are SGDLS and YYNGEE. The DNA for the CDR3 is TGTGCCAGCAGCGTAGGAGCTAGGACTACCAGCCATGAGCAGTTCTTC. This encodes CASSVGARTTSHEQFF. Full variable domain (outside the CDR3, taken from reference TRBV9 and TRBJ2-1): DSGVTQTPKHLITATGQRVTLRCSPRSGDLSVYWYQQSLDQGLQFLIQYYNGEERAKGNILERFSAQQFPDLHSELNLSSLELGDSALYFCASSVGARTTSHEQFFGPGTRLTVL.